Listed here are 17 T cell receptor beta chains from one sample, sequenced in a study of CD8 T cells in ankylosing spondylitis. TCRdb redid the calling of the 5' RACE reads with MiXCR, one entry per CDR3 protein. The top ten clones hold around 13% of a sample with 350,000 to 400,000 distinct CDR3 sequences, about 20% of them seen once. The sample was blood, either unsorted or a sorted T cell fraction (not recorded which). Source of these receptors: a male donor with ankylosing spondylitis or in good health (not recorded which).

J is TRBJ2-7 and V is TRBV20-1; tentatively, D is TRBD2 (5 bases). V lost 6 bases, J lost 10 bases, and 19 bases lay in between. The CDR3 length is 12 residues. Germline loops: CDR1 DFQATT, CDR2 SNEGSKA (reference sequence). The CDR3 spells CSAKGLSCAQYF. As DNA, the CDR3 is TGCAGTGCCAAAGGACTGAGCTGTGCTCAGTACTTC.

The chain links TRBV6-2 or TRBV6-3 to TRBJ1-1, with a possible D match to TRBD1 (6 bases). CDR1 MNHEY and CDR2 SVGEGT come from the germline V gene. V lost 0 bases, J lost 1 base, and 12 bases lay in between. The CDR3 is 16 residues long. CDR3 DNA: TGTGCCAGCAGTTACTCCCCCGGGACATGGAACACTGAAGCTTTCTTT. It specifies CASSYSPGTWNTEAFF.

This clonotype was recorded many times. The chain is built from TRBV29-1 and TRBJ2-4, with D perhaps matching TRBD1 or TRBD2 (6 bases each). Germline loops: CDR1 SQVTM, CDR2 ANQGSEA. V was pared by 6 bases and J by 3 bases, with 18 bases between. The CDR3 is 15 residues long. The CDR3 region is CSVRSGAEVKNIQYF. The CDR3 DNA is TGCAGCGTCCGTTCGGGGGCAGAGGTCAAAAACATTCAGTACTTC.

This clonotype was seen a handful of times. The J gene is TRBJ2-7, the V gene TRBV12-3 or TRBV12-4; D gene unclear. The CDR3 runs to 12 residues. Trimming took 6 bases from V and 5 from J, leaving 11 bases between them. CDR3 sequence: CASSPPAHEQYF. The CDR3 bases are TGTGCCAGCAGCCCGCCCGCCCACGAGCAGTACTTC.

The V call is TRBV27, the J call TRBJ2-3; the match to TRBD1 covers 9 bases. The V segment lost 8 bases and the J segment 0 bases; nucleotides outside the gene matches: 21. Germline loops: CDR1 MNHEY, CDR2 SMNVEV (reference sequence). The CDR3 sequence is 20 residues long. CDR3 sequence reads: CASFDRGRLAGESSTDTQYF. CDR3 nucleotides: TGTGCCAGCTTCGACAGGGGGAGGTTAGCGGGCGAATCTAGCACAGATACGCAGTATTTT.

The genes are TRBV20-1 and TRBJ2-2; D not resolved. V was shortened by 5 bases and J by 3 bases, with 7 bases between the two germline ends. This CDR3 region has 12 residues. Germline V gene lookup returns CDR1 DFQATT and CDR2 SNEGSKA (reference sequence). CDR3 sequence: CSAPGYTGELFF. CDR3 coding DNA: TGCAGTGCTCCGGGTTACACCGGGGAGCTGTTTTTT.

With respect to this clonotype: The junction departs from the called germline gene at one end, perhaps through a read error. The chain links TRBV11-2 to TRBJ2-7, with TRBD1 identical over 7 bases. The CDR3 has 14 residues. Germline CDR1 SGHAT, CDR2 FQNNGV. For the CDR3, the DNA is TGTGCCAGCAGCCCCGAGAGGGGGCATTCTCTCCCCAGCTTC. It yields the protein CASSPERGHSLPSF.

A few counts support this clonotype. CDR3 sequence reads: CASSTAGQEFSYEQYF. The CDR3 DNA reads as TGTGCCAGCAGCACGGCGGGACAGGAGTTCTCCTACGAGCAGTACTTC. The genes are TRBV7-9 and TRBJ2-7, with 8 bases matching TRBD1. The CDR3 is 16 residues long. V shed 5 bases and J 0 bases; nucleotides not matched to a gene: 9. Germline lookup yields CDR1 SEHNR and CDR2 FQNEAQ (reference sequence).

The chain carries TRBV29-1 and TRBJ2-6, with D uncertain. Germline V gene lookup returns CDR1 SQVTM and CDR2 ANQGSEA. The CDR3 runs 16 residues. V was trimmed by 6 bases and J by 2 bases, leaving 17 bases between them. This CDR3 is CSVESSGPPGANVLTF. CDR3 nucleotides: TGCAGCGTAGAGTCGTCCGGACCCCCTGGGGCCAACGTCCTGACTTTC.

The J gene is TRBJ2-1, the V gene TRBV11-2; D may be TRBD2 (5 bases). The CDR3 totals 16 residues. Trimming cost V 1 base and J 0 bases, with 10 bases left between them. Germline loops: CDR1 SGHAT, CDR2 FQNNGV. The CDR3 sequence is CASSLAGISSYNEQFF. CDR3 in DNA: TGTGCCAGCAGCTTAGCCGGGATTAGCTCCTACAATGAGCAGTTCTTC.

The V and J genes are TRBV5-4 and TRBJ1-6, with no clear D. Germline assignment: CDR1 SGHNT and CDR2 YYREEE (reference sequence). The CDR3 spans 15 residues. The ends were cut back, 1 base at V and 8 bases at J, with 13 bases in the middle. The DNA of the CDR3 is TGTGCCAGCAGCTTGCTATCCGTTGGAGATTCACCCCTCCACTTT. It yields the protein CASSLLSVGDSPLHF.

The rearrangement uses TRBV19 and TRBJ2-1; D perhaps matches TRBD2 (6 bases). This CDR3 spans 15 amino acids. Trimming cost V 3 bases and J 6 bases, with 15 bases left between them. Germline CDR1 is LNHDA and CDR2 is SQIVND (reference sequence). In nucleotides, the CDR3 is TGTGCCAGTAGTATTGGAGGGCCCCCGGGCAATGAGCAGTTCTTC. It translates to CASSIGGPPGNEQFF.

The chain has TRBV11-2 and TRBJ2-5, with D tentatively TRBD2 (6 bases). Between the trimmed V and J ends, which lost 4 bases and 2 bases, there was a span of 14 bases. Germline V gene data show CDR1 as SGHAT and CDR2 as FQNNGV. The length of the CDR3 is 15 residues. The DNA of the CDR3 is TGTGCCAGCAGCTCCCAGACTAGTTTTCAAGAGACCCAGTACTTC. It translates to CASSSQTSFQETQYF. Looking up the rest from reference TRBV11-2 and TRBJ2-5 gives the full variable domain: EAGVAQSPRYKIIEKRQSVAFWCNPISGHATLYWYQQILGQGPKLLIQFQNNGVVDDSQLPKDRFSAERLKGVDSTLKIQPAKLEDSAVYLCASSSQTSFQETQYFGPGTRLLVL.

The sample holds many counts of this clonotype. V gene TRBV7-8 combines with J gene TRBJ2-3; TRBD2 matches at 9 bases. The CDR3 contains 16 residues. Germline V gene sequence: CDR1 SGHVS, CDR2 FQNEAQ. After removal of 3 bases from V and 4 bases from J, the junction contained 8 bases not matched to a gene. CDR3: CASSLAAGGPSDTQYF. The CDR3, as DNA: TGTGCCAGCAGCTTGGCGGCGGGGGGGCCTTCAGATACGCAGTATTTT.

V gene TRBV29-1 combines with J gene TRBJ2-1; 8 positions match TRBD2. The CDR3 has 15 residues. Germline-derived CDR1 and CDR2 are SQVTM and ANQGSEA. The ends lost 0 bases at V and 9 bases at J; junction bases unmatched: 10. Here the CDR3 DNA reads TGCAGCGTTGAAGACGTGACTAGCGCCTTCGGTGAGCAGTTCTTC. Translation: CSVEDVTSAFGEQFF.

This clonotype was seen once. The chain recombines TRBV6-1 with TRBJ2-1, with unresolved D. V lost 6 bases and J lost 11, with 17 bases in between. Per germline, CDR1 MNHNS and CDR2 SASEGT. The CDR3 totals 13 residues. In DNA, the CDR3 is TGTGCCAGCAGGAATAATAATTCGCCCAAGCAGTTCTTC. Protein sequence: CASRNNNSPKQFF.

J is TRBJ2-7 and V is TRBV5-5; D tentatively fits TRBD1 or TRBD2 (5 bases each). Trimming shortened V by 3 bases and J by 2 bases, and 12 bases separated the two germline ends. The CDR3 has 14 residues. CDR1 and CDR2 (germline): SGHKS, YYEKEE (reference sequence). CDR3 amino acids: CASSSGTTPYEQYF. CDR3 sequence (DNA): TGTGCCAGCAGCTCTGGGACGACTCCCTACGAGCAGTACTTC. The variable domain in full, completed from reference TRBV5-5 and TRBJ2-7, reads DAGVTQSPTHLIKTRGQQVTLRCSPISGHKSVSWYQQVLGQGPQFIFQYYEKEERGRGNFPDRFSARQFPNYSSELNVNALLLGDSALYLCASSSGTTPYEQYFGPGTRLTVT.